This entry lists 2 T cell receptor beta chains sequenced from one sample in a study of blood T cell repertoires in COVID-19. The protocol was immunoSEQ multiplex PCR, while the TCRdb copy is restricted to in-frame clones and leaves out a portion. This sample has tens of thousands of clones, with less than 85% found just once. Material: peripheral blood. The receptor source for this set is a woman aged 50 to 60 with active or convalescent COVID-19.

This clone was recorded a few times. The same CDR3 is also encoded by other DNA sequences in this sample. The rearrangement links TRBV29-1 to TRBJ1-2; 7 positions agree with TRBD1. Germline V gene lookup returns CDR1 SQVTM and CDR2 ANQGSEA. Trimming removed 1 base from V and 8 bases from J; junction bases left unmatched: 4. This CDR3 comprises 12 residues. In DNA form, the CDR3 reads TGCAGCGTTGAAGGCCAGGGGGGCGGCTACACCTTC. Protein sequence: CSVEGQGGGYTF.

The V and J genes are TRBV19 and TRBJ2-2, with 10 bases matching TRBD1. Germline-derived CDR1 and CDR2 are LNHDA and SQIVND (reference sequence). This CDR3 spans 15 amino acids. The V and J ends lost 4 bases and 7 bases, in that order; junction bases with no gene match: 6. In DNA form, the CDR3 reads TGTGCCAGTAGTAATGACAGGGGGCAGGGCGGGGAGCTGTTTTTT. It yields the protein CASSNDRGQGGELFF. The whole variable domain, remainder taken from reference TRBV19 and TRBJ2-2, is DGGITQSPKYLFRKEGQNVTLSCEQNLNHDAMYWYRQDPGQGLRLIYYSQIVNDFQKGDIAEGYSVSREKKESFPLTVTSAQKNPTAFYLCASSNDRGQGGELFFGEGSRLTVL.